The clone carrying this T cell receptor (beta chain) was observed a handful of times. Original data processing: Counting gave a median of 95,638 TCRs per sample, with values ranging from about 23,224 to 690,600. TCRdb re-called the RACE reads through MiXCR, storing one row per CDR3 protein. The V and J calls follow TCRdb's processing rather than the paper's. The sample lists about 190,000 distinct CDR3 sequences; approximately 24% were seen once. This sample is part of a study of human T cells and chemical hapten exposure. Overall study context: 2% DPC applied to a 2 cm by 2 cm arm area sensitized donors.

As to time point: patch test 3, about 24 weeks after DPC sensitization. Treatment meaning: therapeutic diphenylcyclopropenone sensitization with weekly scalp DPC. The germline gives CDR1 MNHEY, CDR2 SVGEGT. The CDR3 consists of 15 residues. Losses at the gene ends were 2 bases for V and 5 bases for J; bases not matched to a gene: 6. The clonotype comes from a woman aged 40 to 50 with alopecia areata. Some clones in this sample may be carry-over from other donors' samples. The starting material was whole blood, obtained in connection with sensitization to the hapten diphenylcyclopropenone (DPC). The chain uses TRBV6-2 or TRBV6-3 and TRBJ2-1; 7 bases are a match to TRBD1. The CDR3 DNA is TGTGCCAGCAGTTACGAGGGGGCTCGGCACAATGAGCAGTTCTTC. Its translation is CASSYEGARHNEQFF.